The 28 T cell receptor beta chains listed next were all sequenced from one sample in a study of T cell repertoires in cytomegalovirus infection. TCRdb analysed the reads with MiXCR anew, one entry per CDR3 protein. The sample contains roughly 570,000 distinct CDR3 sequences, around two fifths of which appear only once. These receptors are not linked to any known antigen. The sample in question was cultured PBMCs, obtained from culture after CMV antigen stimulation. The origin of the receptors is a human donor in good health (CMV status not recorded). Some clones in this sample may be carry-over from other donors' samples.

This chain connects TRBV12-3 or TRBV12-4 to TRBJ2-2; D is unclear. Trimming shortened V by 11 bases and J by 1 base, and 11 bases separated the two germline ends. CDR3 length: 13 residues. The CDR3 bases are TGTGCCCGCACTCGTATGAACACCGGGGAGCTGTTTTTT. This translates into CARTRMNTGELFF.

This chain links TRBV19 with TRBJ2-5; no definite D call. This CDR3 has 14 residues. Trimming cost V 3 bases and J 5 bases, with 13 bases left between them. Germline V gene data show CDR1 as LNHDA and CDR2 as SQIVND (reference sequence). The CDR3, as DNA: TGTGCCAGTAGTATGTCGGTCGGGTCGGAGACCCAGTACTTC. The encoded protein is CASSMSVGSETQYF.

This clonotype was picked up a small number of times. The chain recombines TRBV7-2 with TRBJ1-1; the match to TRBD1 covers 8 bases. With V trimmed by 2 bases and J by 4 bases, 12 bases remained unmatched. Germline assignment: CDR1 SGHTA and CDR2 FQGNSA. CDR3 length: 17 amino acids. The CDR3 bases are TGTGCCAGCAGCTTACAAGACAGGGGAGCTTGGCGCACTGAAGCTTTCTTT. This encodes CASSLQDRGAWRTEAFF.

The gene calls are TRBV6-1 and TRBJ2-7, with 7 bases that match TRBD1. The CDR3 has 13 amino acids. CDR1 is MNHNS and CDR2 is SASEGT in the germline V gene. With 3 bases clipped from V and 4 bases from J, the junction kept 3 bases outside the gene matches. The CDR3: CASSDGTVYEQYF. The CDR3 bases are TGTGCCAGCAGTGATGGGACAGTGTACGAGCAGTACTTC.

The V and J genes are TRBV6-6 and TRBJ2-3; 14 bases are shared with TRBD2. The germline gives CDR1 MNHNY, CDR2 SVGAGI (reference sequence). There are 20 residues in the CDR3. The trim removed 5 bases at V and 0 bases at J, leaving 13 bases unmatched. The DNA of the CDR3 is TGTGCCAGCAGTCGAAGGACTAGCGGGGGGTCCAGCCCAAGCACAGATACGCAGTATTTT. It codes for CASSRRTSGGSSPSTDTQYF.

The chain employs TRBV7-4 and TRBJ1-6; D uncertain. The CDR3 loop spans 14 amino acids. Trimming removed 5 bases from V and 14 bases from J, with 19 bases in between. The germline V gene encodes CDR1 SGHVT and CDR2 SQSDAQ. In DNA form, the CDR3 reads TGTGCCAGCAGCAAAACGTCACAACCCCCATCCCTCCACTTT. This translates into CASSKTSQPPSLHF.

V usage is TRBV4-1 and J usage is TRBJ1-1; possibly TRBD1 for D (5 bases). Per the germline V gene, CDR1 is MGHRA and CDR2 is YSYEKL. The CDR3 length is 16 residues. Trimming shortened V by 1 base and J by 4 bases, and 16 bases separated the two germline ends. The CDR3 sequence: CASSQVRKLGATEAFF. CDR3 in DNA: TGCGCCAGCAGCCAAGTCAGAAAGCTAGGGGCCACTGAAGCTTTCTTT.

This clonotype was detected only a few times. The chain has TRBV2 and TRBJ2-3; 10 bases match TRBD2. Germline V gene sequence: CDR1 SNHLY, CDR2 FYNNEI. This CDR3 region has 14 residues. Losses at the gene ends were 6 bases for V and 11 bases for J; bases not matched to a gene: 11. The CDR3 reads CASRLLAGFSKQYF. The DNA of the CDR3 is TGTGCCAGCAGACTACTAGCGGGGTTTAGTAAGCAGTATTTT.

The chain carries TRBV28 and TRBJ1-4; possible D gene TRBD1, 6 bases. CDR1 is MDHEN and CDR2 is SYDVKM in the germline V gene. The CDR3 spans 14 residues. The V end was cut by 6 bases, the J end by 10 bases, with 18 bases between. The CDR3, as DNA: TGTGCCAGCAGCCCGGTTCAGGGGTTTGGAAAACTGTTTTTT. Amino acid sequence: CASSPVQGFGKLFF.

The chain's CDR3 is CSATPTGDNSPLHF. The CDR3 nucleotides read TGCAGTGCTACTCCGACAGGGGATAATTCACCCCTCCACTTT. This chain connects TRBV20-1 to TRBJ1-6, with 8 positions matching TRBD1. This CDR3 has 14 residues. Germline loops: CDR1 DFQATT, CDR2 SNEGSKA (reference sequence). The ends lost 4 bases at V and 5 bases at J; junction bases unmatched: 4.

This CDR3 is CASSPTGGADTQYF. The DNA of the CDR3 is TGTGCCAGCAGCCCGACAGGGGGCGCAGATACGCAGTATTTT. The J gene is TRBJ2-3, the V gene TRBV7-9; 10 positions agree with TRBD1. Trimming removed 5 bases from V and 4 bases from J; junction bases left unmatched: 3. CDR3 length: 14 amino acids. Germline values: CDR1 SEHNR, CDR2 FQNEAQ (reference sequence).

This clonotype turned up a few times. The chain employs TRBV29-1 and TRBJ1-2; D ambiguous. The V end was cut by 4 bases, the J end by 0 bases, with 9 bases between. Germline CDR1 reads SQVTM; CDR2 reads ANQGSEA. The CDR3 runs to 13 residues. The CDR3, as DNA: TGCAGCGTTGCTGGGATCTCTAACTATGGCTACACCTTC. It codes for CSVAGISNYGYTF. Complete variable domain (other parts from reference TRBV29-1 and TRBJ1-2): SAVISQKPSRDICQRGTSLTIQCQVDSQVTMMFWYRQQPGQSLTLIATANQGSEATYESGFVIDKFPISRPNLTFSTLTVSNMSPEDSSIYLCSVAGISNYGYTFGSGTRLTVV.

This clonotype was detected a few times. The chain is built from TRBV7-6 and TRBJ1-3; tentative D call: TRBD1 (5 bases). With 2 bases removed from V and 0 bases from J, the gap between germline ends came to 11 bases. This CDR3 has 16 amino acids. Germline CDR1 reads SGHVS; CDR2 reads FNYEAQ. The CDR3 nucleotides are TGTGCCAGCAGCTTAACAACAGGAAGCTCTGGAAACACCATATATTTT. Translation gives CASSLTTGSSGNTIYF.

The chain is built from TRBV2 and TRBJ2-3; 7 bases match TRBD1. J gave up 9 bases and V 6 bases, and 6 bases lay outside the gene matches. The CDR3 totals 12 residues. Looked up from germline, CDR1 is SNHLY and CDR2 is FYNNEI. CDR3 protein: CASRTDRETQYF. For the CDR3, the DNA is TGTGCCAGCAGAACCGACAGGGAAACGCAGTATTTT.

This clonotype showed up many times. The chain joins TRBV7-2 to TRBJ2-1; TRBD1 matches 7 bases. The CDR3 totals 15 residues. CDR1 is SGHTA and CDR2 is FQGNSA in the germline V gene. V gave up 2 bases and J gave up 3 bases; unmatched junction bases: 4. CDR3 bases: TGTGCCAGCAGCTTAATCCAGGGGGTCTACAATGAGCAGTTCTTC. It yields the protein CASSLIQGVYNEQFF.

The CDR3 is CASSPKATWEEETQYF. Here the CDR3 DNA reads TGTGCCAGCAGCCCCAAAGCAACATGGGAGGAAGAGACCCAGTACTTC. This chain uses TRBV7-2 with TRBJ2-5; possible D gene TRBD2, 6 bases. The CDR3 has 16 residues. V was cut by 5 bases and J by 3 bases, with 19 bases left in between. The germline CDR1 and CDR2 sequences are SGHTA and FQGNSA.

This clonotype came up a few times. The J gene is TRBJ2-7, the V gene TRBV6-1, with D tentatively TRBD1 (6 bases). This CDR3 is 12 amino acids long. V was shortened by 3 bases and J by 13 bases, with 16 bases between the two germline ends. Germline V CDR1 and CDR2: MNHNS, SASEGT. CDR3 bases: TGTGCCAGCAGTGACTATTTAGGGGGTGAATACTTC. Translated, it gives CASSDYLGGEYF.

This clonotype was detected a few times. The V and J genes are TRBV7-2 and TRBJ2-7, with D possibly being TRBD1 or TRBD2 (6 bases each). There are 14 residues in the CDR3. V lost 2 bases and J lost 3, with 11 bases in between. The germline CDR1 and CDR2 sequences are SGHTA and FQGNSA. The CDR3 sequence is CASSLRGEDYEQYF. The DNA of the CDR3 is TGTGCCAGCAGCTTAAGGGGGGAGGACTACGAGCAGTACTTC.

This clonotype was counted ten times or more. The chain has TRBV7-2 and TRBJ1-3; TRBD1 might be the D (6 bases). Germline V CDR1 and CDR2: SGHTA, FQGNSA. Trimming left V 5 bases short and J 4 bases short, with 15 bases between. This CDR3 is 15 amino acids long. The CDR3 region has the DNA TGTGCCAGCAGCCCGAGGGGGGTAACCGGAAACACCATATATTTT. This translates into CASSPRGVTGNTIYF.

V usage is TRBV2 and J usage is TRBJ2-1; D is unclear. Trimming pared 1 base from V and 3 bases from J, leaving 10 bases between. CDR1 is SNHLY and CDR2 is FYNNEI in the germline V gene. The CDR3 loop spans 15 amino acids. The DNA of the CDR3 is TGTGCCAGCAGTGAAGAAGAACGCCTCTACAATGAGCAGTTCTTC. Residues: CASSEEERLYNEQFF.

At least ten counts were recorded for this clonotype. CDR3 coding DNA: TGTGCCAGCAGCACGACAGGGGTCGACTATGGCTACACCTTC. Translated, it gives CASSTTGVDYGYTF. The J gene is TRBJ1-2, the V gene TRBV7-2; 8 nucleotides align to TRBD1. The germline V gene encodes CDR1 SGHTA and CDR2 FQGNSA. The CDR3 runs 14 residues. Trimming cost V 5 bases and J 3 bases; bases outside gene matches: 5.

The V call is TRBV11-2, the J call TRBJ2-1, with D possibly matching TRBD2 (6 bases). The CDR3 is made up of 16 amino acids. Between the trimmed V and J ends, which lost 3 bases and 0 bases, there was a span of 12 bases. Per germline, CDR1 SGHAT and CDR2 FQNNGV. CDR3 in amino acids: CASSLRGPNSYNEQFF. The CDR3 DNA sequence: TGTGCCAGCAGCTTGCGGGGTCCAAACTCCTACAATGAGCAGTTCTTC.

This clonotype appeared many times. The gene calls are TRBV7-2 and TRBJ2-3; TRBD2 agrees at 7 bases. Germline CDR1 SGHTA, CDR2 FQGNSA. The V and J ends lost 0 bases and 1 base, in that order; junction bases with no gene match: 7. The CDR3 sequence is 17 residues long. CDR3 amino acids: CASSLALLAGRTDTQYF. In nucleotides, the CDR3 is TGTGCCAGCAGCTTAGCGTTGTTAGCGGGTCGCACAGATACGCAGTATTTT.

This chain connects TRBV20-1 to TRBJ2-7; 8 nucleotides line up with TRBD1. The germline gives CDR1 DFQATT, CDR2 SNEGSKA (reference sequence). V dropped 0 bases and J dropped 3; count of bases not matched to a gene: 19. CDR3 length equals 19 residues. The CDR3 sequence: CSARDTSRTGRAPVYEQYF. The CDR3 DNA reads TGCAGTGCTAGAGACACCTCCAGGACAGGGCGAGCCCCGGTCTACGAGCAGTACTTC.

The CDR3, as DNA: TGTGCCAGCAGCTTAATGGTTGGGAACACTGAAGCTTTCTTT. It translates to CASSLMVGNTEAFF. The chain joins TRBV7-2 to TRBJ1-1; D gene uncertain. Germline V gene sequence: CDR1 SGHTA, CDR2 FQGNSA. Trimming shortened V by 2 bases and J by 1 base, and 8 bases separated the two germline ends. The CDR3 covers 14 residues. The entire variable domain, with the rest obtained from reference TRBV7-2 and TRBJ1-1, is as follows: GAGVSQSPSNKVTEKGKDVELRCDPISGHTALYWYRQSLGQGLEFLIYFQGNSAPDKSGLPSDRFSAERTGGSVSTLTIQRTQQEDSAVYLCASSLMVGNTEAFFGQGTRLTVV.

The chain couples TRBV28 to TRBJ2-3, with D tentatively TRBD1 (6 bases). This CDR3 has 13 residues. Germline V gene sequence: CDR1 MDHEN, CDR2 SYDVKM. Trimming left V 8 bases short and J 2 bases short, with 11 bases between. The CDR3 sequence is CASQDRATDTQYF. DNA of the CDR3: TGTGCCAGCCAGGACAGAGCCACAGATACGCAGTATTTT.

This rearrangement joins TRBV4-2 to TRBJ1-6; D may be TRBD1 (5 bases). CDR1 is LGHNA and CDR2 is YNFKEQ in the germline V gene. Between the trimmed V and J ends, which lost 0 bases and 3 bases, there was a span of 18 bases. The CDR3 length is 19 residues. The CDR3 here is CASSQDWIGYRSYNSPLHF. DNA of the CDR3: TGTGCCAGCAGCCAAGATTGGATCGGGTACAGGAGCTATAATTCACCCCTCCACTTT.

The chain employs TRBV5-1 and TRBJ2-5; 8 nucleotides line up with TRBD1. Germline CDR1 SGHRS, CDR2 YFSETQ. The CDR3 sequence is 15 residues long. J gave up 0 bases and V 7 bases, and 8 bases lay outside the gene matches. The CDR3 sequence: CASGRQGRYQETQYF. The CDR3, as DNA: TGCGCCAGCGGACGACAGGGGCGGTACCAAGAGACCCAGTACTTC.